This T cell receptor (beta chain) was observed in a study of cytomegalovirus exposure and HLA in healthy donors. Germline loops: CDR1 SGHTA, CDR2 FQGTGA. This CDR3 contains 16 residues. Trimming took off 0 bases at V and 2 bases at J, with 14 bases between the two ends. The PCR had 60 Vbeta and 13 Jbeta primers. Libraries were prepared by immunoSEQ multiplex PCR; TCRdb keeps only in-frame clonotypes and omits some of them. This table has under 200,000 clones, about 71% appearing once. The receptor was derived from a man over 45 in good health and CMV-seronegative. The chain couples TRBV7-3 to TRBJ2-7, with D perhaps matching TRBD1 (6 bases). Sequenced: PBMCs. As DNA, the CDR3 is TGTGCCAGCAGCTTAACGTCGGCAGGGGACCCCTACGAGCAGTACTTC. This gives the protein CASSLTSAGDPYEQYF. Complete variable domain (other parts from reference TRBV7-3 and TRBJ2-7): GAGVSQTPSNKVTEKGKYVELRCDPISGHTALYWYRQSLGQGPEFLIYFQGTGAADDSGLPNDRFFAVRPEGSVSTLKIQRTERGDSAVYLCASSLTSAGDPYEQYFGPGTRLTVT.